The 24 T cell receptor beta chains listed next were all sequenced from one sample in a study of T-cell memory formation after mild COVID-19 (dated by TCRdb to about 2021). The library was made by 5' RACE. Data came from an Illumina NovaSeq 6000. TCRdb itself trimmed the public reads at Q25 with fastp, ran MiXCR and retained productive beta chains. Each entry is one CDR3 protein sequence, shown with its most common DNA and genes. This sample comprises approximately 190,000 distinct CDR3 sequences, approximately 16% of them detected only once. The top ten hold roughly 2.4% of the sample. The source material was PBMCs or a T cell subset sorted from them (not recorded which). The source is an adult woman who had mild COVID-19 (a few samples of this study predate the infection). The sample titles of this study are shuffled in the database, so cell type and time point are left out; the donor was told from shared clones.

This clonotype turned up a few times. The chain uses TRBV20-1 and TRBJ1-6; TRBD1 aligns across 7 bases. This CDR3 is built from 15 residues. The germline V gene encodes CDR1 DFQATT and CDR2 SNEGSKA (reference sequence). Trimming removed 2 bases from V and 2 bases from J; junction bases left unmatched: 3. CDR3 loop: CSARTGTAYNSPLHF. The CDR3 nucleotides read TGCAGTGCTAGAACCGGGACAGCCTATAATTCACCCCTCCACTTT.

This clonotype was detected a few times. The chain employs TRBV12-3 or TRBV12-4 and TRBJ1-2; unclear D gene. The germline V and J ends were trimmed by 9 bases and 2 bases, with 13 bases remaining between them. The CDR3 has 13 amino acids. The CDR3 region has the DNA TGTGCCAGTAAATTCGGGATCAACTATGGCTACACCTTC. It yields the protein CASKFGINYGYTF.

This clonotype was seen a few times. A read error may produce the germline difference seen at one junction end. V gene TRBV20-1 combines with J gene TRBJ2-7; a weak D match, TRBD2 (6 bases). Germline-derived CDR1 and CDR2 are DFQATT and SNEGSKA (reference sequence). The CDR3 runs to 13 residues. CDR3 residues: CSAHTGTDYGQYF. CDR3 nucleotides: TGCAGTGCTCATACCGGGACGGACTACGGGCAGTACTTC.

A few counts support this clonotype. This may be a read error, as it is one base from a much larger clone. This sequence joins TRBV18 and TRBJ1-1; possible D gene TRBD1, 6 bases. Trimming pared 5 bases from V and 1 base from J, leaving 11 bases between. The CDR3 loop spans 14 amino acids. Germline loops: CDR1 KGHSH, CDR2 LQKENI. This chain's CDR3 is CASSEDRKNTEAFF. The DNA of the CDR3 is TGTGCCAGCTCAGAGGACAGAAAGAACACTGAAGCTTTCTTT.

This clonotype was detected only a few times. J is TRBJ2-3 and V is TRBV5-1; D is uncertain. V lost 0 bases and J 0 bases, leaving 11 bases between the germline ends. The germline gives CDR1 SGHRS, CDR2 YFSETQ. CDR3 length: 16 amino acids. CDR3 in DNA: TGCGCCAGCAGCTTGGCCCTTGTGGGAAGCACAGATACGCAGTATTTT. This translates into CASSLALVGSTDTQYF.

The V gene is TRBV7-3, the J gene TRBJ2-2; D gene ambiguous. The germline V and J ends were trimmed by 6 bases and 8 bases, with 13 bases remaining between them. This CDR3 has 13 residues. Looked up from germline, CDR1 is SGHTA and CDR2 is FQGTGA. The DNA of the CDR3 is TGTGCCAGCAGTCACAGCTCAAGAGGGGAGCTGTTTTTT. Its translation: CASSHSSRGELFF.

The chain uses TRBV6-5 and TRBJ2-5; no firm D call. Trimming pared 0 bases from V and 2 bases from J, leaving 7 bases between. The germline CDR1 and CDR2 sequences are MNHEY and SVGAGI. This CDR3 contains 14 residues. For the CDR3, the DNA is TGTGCCAGCAGTTACTCCTTAGTTCAAGAGACCCAGTACTTC. The encoded protein is CASSYSLVQETQYF.

This clonotype was recorded a few times. The CDR3 bases are TGTGCCAGTAGTTGGAGATACGGCACAGATACGCAGTATTTT. It specifies CASSWRYGTDTQYF. The rearrangement links TRBV19 to TRBJ2-3; D is unresolved. The CDR3 extends over 14 amino acids. V was pared by 5 bases and J by 1 base, with 10 bases between. Germline V gene sequence: CDR1 LNHDA, CDR2 SQIVND (reference sequence).

This chain uses TRBV9 with TRBJ1-1, with D uncertain. The germline CDR1 and CDR2 sequences are SGDLS and YYNGEE. Trimming stripped 5 bases from V and 8 bases from J, with 10 bases between. This CDR3 contains 11 residues. The chain's CDR3 is CASSLEGEAFF. CDR3 nucleotides: TGTGCCAGCAGTCTCGAAGGGGAAGCTTTCTTT.

This clonotype has just a few counts. V and J are TRBV24-1 and TRBJ2-5, with D unclear. CDR3 size: 14 residues. V was trimmed by 2 bases and J by 1 base, leaving 7 bases between them. Germline V lookup: CDR1 KGHDR, CDR2 SFDVKD. Here the CDR3 DNA reads TGTGCCACCAGTGATTCCCCACCCCAAGAGACCCAGTACTTC. Translated: CATSDSPPQETQYF.

There are many counts of this clonotype. The gene calls are TRBV7-9 and TRBJ2-5; D is unclear. V was clipped by 1 base and J by 2 bases, with 8 bases between them. Germline lookup yields CDR1 SEHNR and CDR2 FQNEAQ (reference sequence). This CDR3 comprises 14 residues. The CDR3, as DNA: TGTGCCAGCAGCTTAGTTTCAGTGCAAGAGACCCAGTACTTC. Encoded protein: CASSLVSVQETQYF.

This clonotype was observed a handful of times. The chain joins TRBV2 to TRBJ2-7; D unclear. V lost 5 bases to trimming and J lost 3 bases, with 2 bases between them. Germline CDR1 is SNHLY and CDR2 is FYNNEI. This CDR3 has 10 amino acids. The CDR3 DNA sequence: TGTGCCAGCAGTTACTACGAGCAGTACTTC. The encoded protein is CASSYYEQYF.

V gene TRBV5-1 combines with J gene TRBJ1-4, with D uncertain. Germline V gene lookup returns CDR1 SGHRS and CDR2 YFSETQ. The germline V and J ends were trimmed by 5 bases and 7 bases, with 12 bases remaining between them. The CDR3 covers 13 residues. Here the CDR3 reads CASSLHPTEKLFF. CDR3 bases: TGCGCCAGCAGTTTACACCCGACTGAAAAACTGTTTTTT.

The chain couples TRBV29-1 to TRBJ1-1, with TRBD1 matching 10 bases. Germline trimming cut 4 bases from V and 0 bases from J; bases unmatched to any gene: 8. The germline CDR1 and CDR2 sequences are SQVTM and ANQGSEA. CDR3 length: 16 residues. This CDR3 is CSVGGTGARMNTEAFF. DNA for the CDR3: TGCAGCGTTGGAGGGACAGGGGCCCGCATGAACACTGAAGCTTTCTTT. Combining the CDR3 with reference TRBV29-1 and TRBJ1-1 gives the whole variable domain SAVISQKPSRDICQRGTSLTIQCQVDSQVTMMFWYRQQPGQSLTLIATANQGSEATYESGFVIDKFPISRPNLTFSTLTVSNMSPEDSSIYLCSVGGTGARMNTEAFFGQGTRLTVV.

The CDR3: CASRIRDTGELFF. CDR3 in DNA: TGTGCCAGCAGGATCCGGGACACCGGGGAGCTGTTTTTT. This sequence joins TRBV2 and TRBJ2-2; no firm D call. The CDR3 has 13 amino acids. V gave up 6 bases and J gave up 3 bases, with 8 bases separating them. Germline V gives CDR1 SNHLY, CDR2 FYNNEI.

This clonotype was counted between two and nine times. The genes are TRBV6-2 or TRBV6-3 and TRBJ2-2; TRBD2 aligns across 7 bases. The junction had 8 bases not matched to a gene; V was cut back by 2 bases and J by 2 bases. The V gene's germline CDR1 is MNHEY and CDR2 SVGEGT. This CDR3 is built from 17 residues. CDR3 protein: CASSYPFAGVNTGELFF. CDR3 DNA: TGTGCCAGCAGTTACCCTTTTGCGGGAGTTAACACCGGGGAGCTGTTTTTT.

Only a few counts were recorded for this clonotype. The chain carries TRBV29-1 and TRBJ2-1; D not certain. Looked up from germline, CDR1 is SQVTM and CDR2 is ANQGSEA. The CDR3 length is 9 residues. Trimming removed 3 bases from V and 16 bases from J, with 10 bases in between. CDR3 loop: CSVETTTFF. The CDR3 DNA is TGCAGCGTTGAGACAACAACCTTCTTC.

In its sample, this clonotype was seen a few times. J is TRBJ2-3 and V is TRBV11-2, with 8 nucleotides matching TRBD2. CDR3 size: 15 residues. J lost 4 bases, V lost 2 bases, and 5 bases had no gene match. Germline CDR1 SGHAT, CDR2 FQNNGV. The CDR3 nucleotides are TGTGCCAGCAGCTTAACGGACGGGGGGGCAGATACGCAGTATTTT. Translation: CASSLTDGGADTQYF.

V gene TRBV20-1 combines with J gene TRBJ2-3, with 10 nucleotides matching TRBD2. V shed 3 bases, J shed 4 bases, and the junction held 7 bases outside the gene matches. Per germline, CDR1 DFQATT and CDR2 SNEGSKA (reference sequence). The CDR3 loop spans 15 amino acids. CDR3 in DNA: TGCAGTGCTAGTGCCAGCGGGAGGGCCGCAGATACGCAGTATTTT. As protein: CSASASGRAADTQYF.

This clonotype was picked up a small number of times. The rearrangement uses TRBV5-4 and TRBJ2-5; TRBD1 matches 9 bases. The CDR3 loop spans 13 amino acids. Per germline, CDR1 SGHNT and CDR2 YYREEE (reference sequence). The V and J ends lost 5 bases and 5 bases, in that order; junction bases with no gene match: 4. The CDR3 region is CASRRDRDETQYF. CDR3 DNA: TGTGCCAGCAGACGGGACAGGGATGAGACCCAGTACTTC.

CDR3 region: CASRRARSNQPQHF. In DNA, the CDR3 is TGTGCCAGCAGGCGAGCTAGGAGCAATCAGCCCCAGCATTTT. The chain carries TRBV6-1 and TRBJ1-5, with D uncertain. The V gene lost 6 bases and the J gene lost 1 base, with 10 bases spanning the gap. The germline CDR1 and CDR2 sequences are MNHNS and SASEGT. CDR3 length: 14 amino acids.

The gene calls are TRBV5-1 and TRBJ1-1; 7 nucleotides match TRBD1. Germline CDR1 is SGHRS and CDR2 is YFSETQ. Unmatched junction bases numbered 6, after V lost 1 base and J lost 0 bases. CDR3 length equals 16 residues. In DNA form, the CDR3 reads TGCGCCAGCAGCTTGATGACAGGGACCATGAACACTGAAGCTTTCTTT. Translation: CASSLMTGTMNTEAFF.

The table lists this clonotype with a count of one. The CDR3 coding sequence is TGTGCCACCAGAAGGACAGGGTCGCACACTGAAGCTTTCTTT. This codes for CATRRTGSHTEAFF. The V and J genes are TRBV24-1 and TRBJ1-1; 8 bases line up with TRBD1. This CDR3 is built from 14 residues. The germline CDR1 and CDR2 sequences are KGHDR and SFDVKD. The V and J ends lost 7 bases and 3 bases, in that order; junction bases with no gene match: 6.

This clonotype was recorded a few times. The rearrangement joins TRBV10-3 to TRBJ2-4, with 12 bases fitting TRBD2. V was clipped by 6 bases and J by 5 bases; unmatched bases: 5. This CDR3 has 15 residues. The germline V gene has CDR1 ENHRY and CDR2 SYGVKD. This chain's CDR3 is CAISSTSGRENIQYF. The CDR3 region has the DNA TGTGCCATCAGCTCGACTAGCGGGAGAGAAAACATTCAGTACTTC.